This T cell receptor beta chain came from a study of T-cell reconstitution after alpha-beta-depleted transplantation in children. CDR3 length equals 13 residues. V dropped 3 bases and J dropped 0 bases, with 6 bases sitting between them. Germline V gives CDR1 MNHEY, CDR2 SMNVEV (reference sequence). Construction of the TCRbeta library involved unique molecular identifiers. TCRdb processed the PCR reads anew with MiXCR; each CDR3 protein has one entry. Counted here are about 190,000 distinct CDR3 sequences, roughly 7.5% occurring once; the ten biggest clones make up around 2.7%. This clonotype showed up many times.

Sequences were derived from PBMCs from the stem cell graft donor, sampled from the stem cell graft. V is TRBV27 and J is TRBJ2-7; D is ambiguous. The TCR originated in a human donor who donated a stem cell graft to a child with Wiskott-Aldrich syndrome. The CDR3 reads CASSFPSSYEQYF. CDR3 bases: TGTGCCAGCAGTTTCCCTAGCTCCTACGAGCAGTACTTC.